Listed below are T cell receptor beta chains from one sample, sequenced in a study of PD-L1 blockade in urothelial cancer. TCRdb keeps only in-frame clones here, not all; method: immunoSEQ multiplex PCR. There are 95,000 to 100,000 clones in the sample; around 87% occur only once, and approximately 2% lies in the top ten. The sample in question was PBMCs, obtained around atezolizumab (anti-PD-L1) treatment. The receptors come from a man in his 60s with urothelial cancer. Each CDR3 is given with its conserved first and last residue. The D gene is left open where the match is weak.

D gene: .
V gene: TRBV19
J gene: TRBJ1-2
CDR3 DNA: TGTGCCAGTCAAGAAGTTGGCAGGGCTAACTATGGCTACACCTTC
CDR3 protein: CASQEVGRANYGYTF

D gene: TRBD1
V gene: TRBV13
J gene: TRBJ2-3
CDR3 DNA: TGTGCCAGCAGCTCTAGACAGGGTTCAGATACGCAGTATTTT
CDR3 protein: CASSSRQGSDTQYF

D gene: TRBD2
V gene: TRBV5-1
J gene: TRBJ2-1
CDR3 DNA: TGCGCCAGCAGTCCTCCCGGACTAGCGGGGGGGCATAATGAGCAGTTCTTC
CDR3 protein: CASSPPGLAGGHNEQFF

D gene: TRBD1
V gene: TRBV27
J gene: TRBJ2-7
CDR3 DNA: TGTGCCAGCAGTTTGGACAGGGTTGCCCACGAGCAGTACTTC
CDR3 protein: CASSLDRVAHEQYF

D gene: TRBD1
V gene: TRBV29-1
J gene: TRBJ1-2
CDR3 DNA: TGCAGCGTCCAGACAGGGGGCTATGGCTACACCTTC
CDR3 protein: CSVQTGGYGYTF

D gene: .
V gene: TRBV18
J gene: TRBJ2-3
CDR3 DNA: TGTGCCAGCTCCGTGACTAGCACAGATACGCAGTATTTT
CDR3 protein: CASSVTSTDTQYF

D gene: TRBD1
V gene: TRBV28
J gene: TRBJ1-2
CDR3 DNA: TGTGCCAGCAGTCCAGGGACAGCGTCTAACTATGGCTACACCTTC
CDR3 protein: CASSPGTASNYGYTF

D gene: .
V gene: TRBV9
J gene: TRBJ2-3
CDR3 DNA: TGTGCCAGCAGCGTATCCCCCTACACAGATACGCAGTATTTT
CDR3 protein: CASSVSPYTDTQYF

D gene: TRBD1
V gene: TRBV7-2
J gene: TRBJ2-7
CDR3 DNA: TGTGCCAGCAGCCAAGCCGGGACAGGGCTGCACGAGCAGTACTTC
CDR3 protein: CASSQAGTGLHEQYF

D gene: .
V gene: TRBV10-2
J gene: TRBJ2-7
CDR3 DNA: TGCGCCAGCAGTTTGACTAGTTATTTCGAGCAGTACTTC
CDR3 protein: CASSLTSYFEQYF

D gene: .
V gene: TRBV27
J gene: TRBJ2-5
CDR3 DNA: TGTGCCAGCAGGGTCGCGGGACGGGAGACCCAGTACTTC
CDR3 protein: CASRVAGRETQYF

D gene: .
V gene: TRBV29-1
J gene: TRBJ1-4
CDR3 DNA: TGCAGCGCCGCCGCCAGGGTCCCTGGCCTAAATGAAAAACTGTTTTTT
CDR3 protein: CSAAARVPGLNEKLFF

D gene: .
V gene: TRBV9
J gene: TRBJ2-5
CDR3 DNA: TGTGCCAGCGCCCGTCTTTTGGGCGCCCAAGAGACCCAGTACTTC
CDR3 protein: CASARLLGAQETQYF

D gene: TRBD1
V gene: TRBV19
J gene: TRBJ2-2
CDR3 DNA: TGTGCCAGTATTCGGGACAGTGGTTTCGGGGAGCTGTTTTTT
CDR3 protein: CASIRDSGFGELFF

D gene: TRBD2
V gene: TRBV9
J gene: TRBJ2-7
CDR3 DNA: TGTGCCAGCAGTGGGACCGGGACTAAGCCCTACGAGCAGTACTTC
CDR3 protein: CASSGTGTKPYEQYF

D gene: TRBD2
V gene: TRBV15
J gene: TRBJ2-1
CDR3 DNA: TGTGCCACCACCACGACGGCGGGGGGCCGCAGCTCCTACAATGAGCAGTTCTTC
CDR3 protein: CATTTTAGGRSSYNEQFF